Here is one TCR beta chain with its context. Its antigen is unknown. Measured with immunoSEQ multiplex PCR; TCRdb has only the in-frame clones, and not every one. The sample lists 20,000 to 30,000 clones; roughly 84% were seen once. Germline V gives CDR1 MNHNS, CDR2 SASEGT. V shed 2 bases and J shed 1 base, with 11 bases lying between them. The length of the CDR3 is 15 residues. The source of the sample is a study of PD-L1 blockade in urothelial cancer. Looking at the study overall: Reported median T cell count for blood samples was around 150,000. Overall study results and limits: Pretreatment peripheral blood TCR clonality that fell below the median predicted better survival among the patients studied.

The cohort comprised individuals with locally advanced or metastatic urothelial carcinoma. Each individual provided 1 to 8 samples (taken pretreatment and on-treatment). This sequence joins TRBV6-1 and TRBJ2-5; D is possibly TRBD1 (6 bases). The origin of this receptor is a man between 65 and 85 years old with urothelial cancer. The material was PBMCs, obtained around atezolizumab (anti-PD-L1) treatment. CDR3 DNA sequence: TGTGCCAGCAGTGAAAAGGGGGACCGCCAAGAGACCCAGTACTTC. It specifies CASSEKGDRQETQYF.